The sequence of this T cell receptor (beta chain) was determined in a study of vaccination and CD4 T cells after COVID-19. Looking at the study overall: A vaccine, either BNT162b2 or mRNA-1273, was given to participants in two doses. Post-vaccine specimens were obtained a median about 69 days after dose two (range 14 to 241). Study observations and caveats: Recorded median SARS-CoV-2-reactive clonotype numbers increased from about 20 to 38 without reaching significance.

Time point of the sample: late sampling 161 to 241 days after vaccination in a few convalescent patients. As to treatment: roughly 10-day PBMC culture with coronavirus spike peptide pools or control peptides (ViraFEST assay). Researchers grew the cells for 9 to 11 days and then pulled out CD4+ T cells by negative selection. This CDR3 has 11 residues. The V end lost 3 bases, the J end lost 13 bases, and 12 bases lay between the germline ends. Germline V lookup: CDR1 KGHSH, CDR2 LQKENI. By share, this clonotype counts as medium-sized (0.01 to 0.1%). Antigen: not known. Sequenced with the Oncomine TCR Beta short-read assay was DNA taken from cultured CD4+ T cells. TCRdb itself ran the PCR reads through MiXCR, one entry per CDR3 protein. The profile shows more than 20,000 distinct CDR3 sequences, approximately 38% of them singletons.

Here the sequenced sample was CD4+ T cells from blood, cultured in vitro, taken about 7 months after SARS-CoV-2 vaccination. The chain carries TRBV18 and TRBJ1-2; D not certain. The sequence derives from a human donor who had recovered from COVID-19. The CDR3 nucleotides read TGTGCCAGCTCACCGGGAGGACTGGCCACCTTC. Translation gives CASSPGGLATF. Complete variable domain (other parts from reference TRBV18 and TRBJ1-2): NAGVMQNPRHLVRRRGQEARLRCSPMKGHSHVYWYRQLPEEGLKFMVYLQKENIIDESGMPKERFSAEFPKEGPSILRIQQVVRGDSAAYFCASSPGGLATFGSGTRLTVV.